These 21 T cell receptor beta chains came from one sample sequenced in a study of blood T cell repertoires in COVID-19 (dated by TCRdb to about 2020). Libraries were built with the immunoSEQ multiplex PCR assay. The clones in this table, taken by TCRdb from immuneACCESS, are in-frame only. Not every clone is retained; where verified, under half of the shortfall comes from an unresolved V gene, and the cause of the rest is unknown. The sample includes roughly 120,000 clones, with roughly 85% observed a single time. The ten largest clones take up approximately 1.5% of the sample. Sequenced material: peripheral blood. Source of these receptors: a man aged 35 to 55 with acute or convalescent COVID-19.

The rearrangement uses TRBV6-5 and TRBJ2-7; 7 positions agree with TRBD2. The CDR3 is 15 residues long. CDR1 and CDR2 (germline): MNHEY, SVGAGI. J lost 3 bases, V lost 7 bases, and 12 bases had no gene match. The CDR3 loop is CASTIAGGVNYEQYF. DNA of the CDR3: TGTGCCAGCACCATAGCGGGTGGGGTGAACTACGAGCAGTACTTC.

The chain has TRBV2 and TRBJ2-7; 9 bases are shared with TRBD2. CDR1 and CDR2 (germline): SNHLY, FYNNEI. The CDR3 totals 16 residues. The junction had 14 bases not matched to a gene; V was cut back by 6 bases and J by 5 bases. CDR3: CASSMLRGGGPNEQYF. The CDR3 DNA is TGTGCCAGCAGCATGTTACGCGGGGGGGGCCCCAACGAGCAGTACTTC.

CDR3 sequence (DNA): TGTGCCAGCAGTCGATACCGGACAGGGGCTTCACCCCTCCACTTT. It encodes CASSRYRTGASPLHF. J is TRBJ1-6 and V is TRBV25-1; 9 nucleotides align to TRBD1. The CDR3 runs to 15 residues. Unmatched junction bases numbered 8, after V lost 5 bases and J lost 9 bases. Germline lookup yields CDR1 MGHDK and CDR2 SYGVNS.

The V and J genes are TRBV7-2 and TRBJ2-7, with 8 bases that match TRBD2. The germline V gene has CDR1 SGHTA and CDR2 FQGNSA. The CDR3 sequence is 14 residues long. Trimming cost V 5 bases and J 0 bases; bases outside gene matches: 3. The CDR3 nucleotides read TGTGCCAGCAGCACCCGGGGGGGCTCCTACGAGCAGTACTTC. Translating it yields CASSTRGGSYEQYF.

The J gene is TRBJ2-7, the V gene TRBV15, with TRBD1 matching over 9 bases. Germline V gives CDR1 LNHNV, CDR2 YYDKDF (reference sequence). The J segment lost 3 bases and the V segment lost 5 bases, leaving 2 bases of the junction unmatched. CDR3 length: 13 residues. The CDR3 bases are TGTGCCACCAGCGGACAGGGGTTCTACGAGCAGTACTTC. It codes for CATSGQGFYEQYF.

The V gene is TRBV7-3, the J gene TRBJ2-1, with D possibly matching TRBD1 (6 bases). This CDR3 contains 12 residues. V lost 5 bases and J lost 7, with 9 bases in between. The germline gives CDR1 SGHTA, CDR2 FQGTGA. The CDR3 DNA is TGTGCCAGCAGCACAGGGCCGAATGAGCAGTTCTTC. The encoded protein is CASSTGPNEQFF. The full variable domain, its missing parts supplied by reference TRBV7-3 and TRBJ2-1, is GAGVSQTPSNKVTEKGKYVELRCDPISGHTALYWYRQSLGQGPEFLIYFQGTGAADDSGLPNDRFFAVRPEGSVSTLKIQRTERGDSAVYLCASSTGPNEQFFGPGTRLTVL.

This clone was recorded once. The CDR3 region is CASSPSPSGGQEQFF. CDR3 nucleotides: TGTGCCAGCAGCCCTAGTCCTAGCGGGGGGCAAGAGCAGTTCTTC. V gene TRBV3-1 (or the pseudogene TRBV3-2) combines with J gene TRBJ2-1; 11 bases line up with TRBD2. This CDR3 spans 15 amino acids. Germline CDR1 is LGHDT and CDR2 is YNNKEL (reference sequence). Germline trimming cut 4 bases from V and 10 bases from J; bases unmatched to any gene: 9.

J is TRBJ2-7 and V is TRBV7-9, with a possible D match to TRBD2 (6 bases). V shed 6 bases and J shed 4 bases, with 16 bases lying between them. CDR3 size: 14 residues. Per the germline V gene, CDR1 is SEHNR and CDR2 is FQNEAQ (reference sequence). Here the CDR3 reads CASSEGHGLYEQYF. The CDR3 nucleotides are TGTGCCAGCAGTGAAGGGCACGGACTATACGAGCAGTACTTC. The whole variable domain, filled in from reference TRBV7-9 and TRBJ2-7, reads DTGVSQNPRHKITKRGQNVTFRCDPISEHNRLYWYRQTLGQGPEFLTYFQNEAQLEKSRLLSDRFSAERPKGSFSTLEIQRTEQGDSAMYLCASSEGHGLYEQYFGPGTRLTVT.

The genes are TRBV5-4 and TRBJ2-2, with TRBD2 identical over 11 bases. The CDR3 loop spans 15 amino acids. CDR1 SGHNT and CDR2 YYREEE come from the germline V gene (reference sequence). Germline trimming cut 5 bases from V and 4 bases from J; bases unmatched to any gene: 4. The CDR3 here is CASRPTSGVTGELFF. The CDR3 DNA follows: TGTGCCAGCAGGCCGACTAGCGGGGTCACCGGGGAGCTGTTTTTT.

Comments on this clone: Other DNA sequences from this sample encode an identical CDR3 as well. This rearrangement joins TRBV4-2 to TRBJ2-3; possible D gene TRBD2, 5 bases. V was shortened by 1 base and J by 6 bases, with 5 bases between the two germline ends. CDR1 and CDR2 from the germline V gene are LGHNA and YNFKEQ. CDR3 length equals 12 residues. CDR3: CASSQGGDTQYF. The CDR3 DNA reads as TGTGCCAGCAGCCAAGGCGGGGATACGCAGTATTTT.

The CDR3 nucleotides are TGTGCCAGCAGGTGGCCCGATGAGGTGACCCAGTACTTC. Translation: CASRWPDEVTQYF. The chain uses TRBV28 and TRBJ2-5; no clear D gene. Germline CDR1 is MDHEN and CDR2 is SYDVKM. The CDR3 contains 13 residues. V lost 6 bases and J lost 7, with 15 bases in between.

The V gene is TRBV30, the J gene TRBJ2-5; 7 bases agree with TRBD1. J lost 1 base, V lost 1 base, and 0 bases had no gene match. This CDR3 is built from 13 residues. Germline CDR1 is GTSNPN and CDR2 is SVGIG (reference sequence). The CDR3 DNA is TGTGCCTGGAGTGGGGACAGCCAAGAGACCCAGTACTTC. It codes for CAWSGDSQETQYF.

The DNA for the CDR3 is TGTGCCAGCAGCCGATCTACAGGGGGCTCCTACGAGCAGTACTTC. Translated, it gives CASSRSTGGSYEQYF. The chain employs TRBV14 and TRBJ2-7; 8 bases align to TRBD1. With 4 bases clipped from V and 0 bases from J, the junction kept 5 bases outside the gene matches. CDR1 is SGHDN and CDR2 is FVKESK in the germline V gene. The CDR3 is made up of 15 amino acids.

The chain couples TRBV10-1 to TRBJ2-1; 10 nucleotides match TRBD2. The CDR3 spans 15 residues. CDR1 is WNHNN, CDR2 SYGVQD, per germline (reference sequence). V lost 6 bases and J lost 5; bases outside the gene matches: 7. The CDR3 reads CASSFQRGGNNEQFF. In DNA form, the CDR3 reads TGCGCCAGCAGCTTCCAGCGGGGGGGGAACAATGAGCAGTTCTTC.

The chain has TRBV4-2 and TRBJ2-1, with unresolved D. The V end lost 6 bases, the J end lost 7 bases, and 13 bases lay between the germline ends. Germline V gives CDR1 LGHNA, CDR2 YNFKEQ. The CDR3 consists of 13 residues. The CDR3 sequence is CASRTPSGNEQFF. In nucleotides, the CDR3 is TGTGCCAGCAGAACTCCGTCCGGTAATGAGCAGTTCTTC.

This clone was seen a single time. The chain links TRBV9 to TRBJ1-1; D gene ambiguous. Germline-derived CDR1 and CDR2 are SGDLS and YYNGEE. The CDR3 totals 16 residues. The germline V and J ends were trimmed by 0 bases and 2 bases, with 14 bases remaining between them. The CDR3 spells CASSVGAGSVNTEAFF. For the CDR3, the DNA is TGTGCCAGCAGCGTAGGAGCGGGAAGTGTCAACACTGAAGCTTTCTTT.

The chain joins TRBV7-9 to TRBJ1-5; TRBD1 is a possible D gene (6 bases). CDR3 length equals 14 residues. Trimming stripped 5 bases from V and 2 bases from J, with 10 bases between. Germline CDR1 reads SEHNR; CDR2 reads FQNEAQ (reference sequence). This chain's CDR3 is CASSTSGGNQPQHF. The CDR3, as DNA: TGTGCCAGCAGCACTTCAGGGGGCAATCAGCCCCAGCATTTT.

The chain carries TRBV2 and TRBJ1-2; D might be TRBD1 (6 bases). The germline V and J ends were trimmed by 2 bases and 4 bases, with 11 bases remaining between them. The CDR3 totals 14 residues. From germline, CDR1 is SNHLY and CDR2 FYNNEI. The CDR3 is CASSEQGLPYGYTF. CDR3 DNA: TGTGCCAGCAGTGAACAGGGGCTCCCCTATGGCTACACCTTC.

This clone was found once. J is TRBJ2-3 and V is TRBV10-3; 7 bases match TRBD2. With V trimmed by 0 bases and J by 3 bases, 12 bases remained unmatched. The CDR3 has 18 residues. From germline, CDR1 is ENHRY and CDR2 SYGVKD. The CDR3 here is CAISESGEAGVLTDTQYF. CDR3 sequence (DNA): TGTGCCATCAGTGAGTCTGGGGAGGCGGGAGTCTTGACAGATACGCAGTATTTT.

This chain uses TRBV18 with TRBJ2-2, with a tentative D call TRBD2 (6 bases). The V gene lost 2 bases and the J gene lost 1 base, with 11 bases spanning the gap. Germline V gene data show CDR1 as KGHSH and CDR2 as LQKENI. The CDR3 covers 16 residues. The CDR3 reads CASSPALALNTGELFF. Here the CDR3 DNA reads TGTGCCAGCTCACCAGCTCTAGCGCTGAACACCGGGGAGCTGTTTTTT.

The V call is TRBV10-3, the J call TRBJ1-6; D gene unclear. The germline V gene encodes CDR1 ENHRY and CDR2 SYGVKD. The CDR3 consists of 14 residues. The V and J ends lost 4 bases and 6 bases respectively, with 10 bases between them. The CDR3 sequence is CAISVDITNSPLHF. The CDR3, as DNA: TGTGCCATCAGTGTTGACATTACTAATTCACCCCTCCACTTT.